The sequence of this T cell receptor (beta chain) was determined in a study of blood T cells in healthy people across ages. The second PCR ran roughly 7 to 11 cycles with a sample-barcoded 5' primer and J-beta primers. A single record per CDR3 protein comes from TCRdb applying MiXCR to the 5' RACE reads. The table has fewer than 750,000 distinct CDR3 sequences, 40% to 50% seen once; the top ten hold roughly 24%. Trimming cost V 4 bases and J 5 bases; bases outside gene matches: 8. The CDR3 is 14 residues long. Germline CDR1 reads SQVTM; CDR2 reads ANQGSEA. This clonotype has just a few counts. The individuals who served as donors were healthy Caucasians living in Russia, aged about 6 to 100.

The specimen sequenced was blood. The TCR sequence derives from a man aged 80 or over in good health. The chain uses TRBV29-1 and TRBJ2-1; 7 bases align to TRBD2. The CDR3 loop is CSVAVGGRHNEQFF. The CDR3 nucleotides are TGCAGCGTTGCGGTCGGGGGGAGGCACAATGAGCAGTTCTTC.